Here is one T cell receptor (beta chain) with its context. Full-length variable regions came from constant-region reverse primers plus semi-nested Nested Universal Primer A PCR. TCRdb re-analysed the 5' RACE reads in MiXCR, keeping a single row per CDR3 protein. This table holds some 45,000 distinct CDR3 sequences, 25% to 30% found once. Naive CD4+ cells had CD25+ Tregs removed. CDR3 length: 16 residues. V lost 5 bases and J 8 bases, leaving 24 bases between the germline ends. Germline lookup yields CDR1 SGHDT and CDR2 YYEEEE. The sequenced sample consisted of naive CD4+ T cells sorted from blood. Subset noted: naive CD4+ T cells, CD4+CD45RA+CD25-. This sequence was found in a female donor with breast cancer. The chain couples TRBV5-6 to TRBJ2-3; D might be TRBD1 (5 bases). CDR3 sequence: CASSYLGGASTRTQYF. The CDR3, as DNA: TGTGCCAGCAGTTACCTAGGTGGGGCGTCGACTCGTACGCAGTATTTT.